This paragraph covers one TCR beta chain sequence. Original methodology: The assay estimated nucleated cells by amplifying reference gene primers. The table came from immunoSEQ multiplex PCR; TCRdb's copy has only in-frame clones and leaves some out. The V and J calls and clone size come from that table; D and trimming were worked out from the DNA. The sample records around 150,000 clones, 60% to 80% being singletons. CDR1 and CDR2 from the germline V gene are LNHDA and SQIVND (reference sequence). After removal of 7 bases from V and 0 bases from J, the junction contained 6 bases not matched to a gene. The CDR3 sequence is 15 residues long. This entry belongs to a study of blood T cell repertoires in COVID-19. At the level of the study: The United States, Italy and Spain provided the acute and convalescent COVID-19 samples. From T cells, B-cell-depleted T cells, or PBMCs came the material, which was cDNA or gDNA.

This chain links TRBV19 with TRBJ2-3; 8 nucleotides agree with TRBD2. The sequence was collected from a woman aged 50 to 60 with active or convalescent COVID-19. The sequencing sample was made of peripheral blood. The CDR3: CASNRRGVSTDTQYF. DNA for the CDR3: TGTGCCAGTAACAGGCGGGGGGTGAGCACAGATACGCAGTATTTT. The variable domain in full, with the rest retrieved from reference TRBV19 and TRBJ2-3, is DGGITQSPKYLFRKEGQNVTLSCEQNLNHDAMYWYRQDPGQGLRLIYYSQIVNDFQKGDIAEGYSVSREKKESFPLTVTSAQKNPTAFYLCASNRRGVSTDTQYFGPGTRLTVL.